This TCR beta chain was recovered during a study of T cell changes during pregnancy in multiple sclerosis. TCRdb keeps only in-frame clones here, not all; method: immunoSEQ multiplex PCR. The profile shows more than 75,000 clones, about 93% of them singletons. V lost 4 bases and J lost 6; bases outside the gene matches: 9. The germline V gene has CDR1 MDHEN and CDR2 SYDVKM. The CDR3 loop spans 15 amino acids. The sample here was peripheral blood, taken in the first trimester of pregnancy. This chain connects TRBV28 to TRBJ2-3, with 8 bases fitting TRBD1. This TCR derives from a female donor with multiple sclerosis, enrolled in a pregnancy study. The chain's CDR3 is CASSSPGQVRDTQYF. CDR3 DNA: TGTGCCAGCAGTTCTCCGGGACAGGTTAGGGATACGCAGTATTTT.